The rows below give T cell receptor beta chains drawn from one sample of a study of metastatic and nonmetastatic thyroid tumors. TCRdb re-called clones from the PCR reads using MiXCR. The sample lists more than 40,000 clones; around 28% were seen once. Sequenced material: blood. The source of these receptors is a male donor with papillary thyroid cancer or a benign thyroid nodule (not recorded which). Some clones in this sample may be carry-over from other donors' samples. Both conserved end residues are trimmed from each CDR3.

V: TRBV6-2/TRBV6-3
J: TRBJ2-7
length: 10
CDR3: ASSTTYHEQY

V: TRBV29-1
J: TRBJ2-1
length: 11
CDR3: SVEGSTYNEQF

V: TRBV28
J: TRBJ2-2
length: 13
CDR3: ASSLGAWPAGELF

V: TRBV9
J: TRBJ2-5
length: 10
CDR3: ACSWVRETQY

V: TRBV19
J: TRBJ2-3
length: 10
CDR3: ASTSGRDTQY

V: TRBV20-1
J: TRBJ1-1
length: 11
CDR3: SVKTGGYYEQY

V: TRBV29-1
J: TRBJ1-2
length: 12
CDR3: SVAPGSGNYGYT

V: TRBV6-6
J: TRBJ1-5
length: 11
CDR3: ASSYSKMSPQH

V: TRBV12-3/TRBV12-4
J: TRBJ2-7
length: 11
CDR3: ASSLRGGYEQY

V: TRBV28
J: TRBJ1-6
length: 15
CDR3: ASSLGGGAGSALPLH

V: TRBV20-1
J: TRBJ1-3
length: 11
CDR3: SASRGSGNTIY

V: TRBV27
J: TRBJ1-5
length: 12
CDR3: ASSLGLSNQPQH

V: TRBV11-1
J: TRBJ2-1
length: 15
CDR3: ASSLTRRAVSYNEQF

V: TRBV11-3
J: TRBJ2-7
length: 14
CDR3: ASSRIDRGHSYEQY

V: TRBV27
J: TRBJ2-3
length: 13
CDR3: ASMSEGGLGDTQY

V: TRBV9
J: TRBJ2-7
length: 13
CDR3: ASSADSGGGGEQY

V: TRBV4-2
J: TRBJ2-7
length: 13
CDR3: ASSQDQSALYEQY

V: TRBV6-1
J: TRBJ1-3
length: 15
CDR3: ASRQWDIGLSGNTIY

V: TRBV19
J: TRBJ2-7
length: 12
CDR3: AGSVSRATYEQY

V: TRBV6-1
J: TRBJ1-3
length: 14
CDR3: ASMSLDRGFGNTIY